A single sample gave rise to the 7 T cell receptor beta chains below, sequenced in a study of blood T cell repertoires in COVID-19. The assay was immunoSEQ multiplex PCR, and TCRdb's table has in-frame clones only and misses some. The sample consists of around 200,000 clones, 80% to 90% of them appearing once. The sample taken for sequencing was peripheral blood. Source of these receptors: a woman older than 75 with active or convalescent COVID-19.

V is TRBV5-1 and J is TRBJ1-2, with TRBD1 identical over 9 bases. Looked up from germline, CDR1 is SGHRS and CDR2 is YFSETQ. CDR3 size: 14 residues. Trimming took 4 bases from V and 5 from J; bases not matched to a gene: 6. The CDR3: CASSAGTGMYGYTF. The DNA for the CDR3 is TGCGCCAGCAGCGCCGGGACAGGGATGTATGGCTACACCTTC. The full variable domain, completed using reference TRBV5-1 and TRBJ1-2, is KAGVTQTPRYLIKTRGQQVTLSCSPISGHRSVSWYQQTPGQGLQFLFEYFSETQRNKGNFPGRFSGRQFSNSRSEMNVSTLELGDSALYLCASSAGTGMYGYTFGSGTRLTVV.

As DNA, the CDR3 is TGTGCCAGCAGCTTCCTTGCCGGGCTAGCGGGAGGGAATGAGCAGTTCTTC. Translated: CASSFLAGLAGGNEQFF. This chain joins TRBV11-2 and TRBJ2-1; TRBD2 matches at 12 bases. Germline CDR1 reads SGHAT; CDR2 reads FQNNGV. With 3 bases clipped from V and 7 bases from J, the junction kept 10 bases outside the gene matches. This CDR3 contains 17 residues.

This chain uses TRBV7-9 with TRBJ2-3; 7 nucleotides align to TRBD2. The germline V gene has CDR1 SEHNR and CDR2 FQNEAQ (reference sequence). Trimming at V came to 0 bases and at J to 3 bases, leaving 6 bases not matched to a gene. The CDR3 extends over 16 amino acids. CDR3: CASSLASGGSTDTQYF. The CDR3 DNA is TGTGCCAGCAGCTTAGCGTCGGGCGGGAGTACAGATACGCAGTATTTT.

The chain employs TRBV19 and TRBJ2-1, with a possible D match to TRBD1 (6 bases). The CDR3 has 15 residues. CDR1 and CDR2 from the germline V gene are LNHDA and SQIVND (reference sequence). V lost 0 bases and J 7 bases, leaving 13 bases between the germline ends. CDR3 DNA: TGTGCCAGTAGTATAGATCTTAACAGGGCTAATGAGCAGTTCTTC. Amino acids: CASSIDLNRANEQFF.

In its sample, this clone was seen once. The CDR3 sequence is CSVLQGAQVDGYTF. The DNA for the CDR3 is TGCAGCGTATTACAGGGGGCGCAGGTGGATGGCTACACCTTC. V usage is TRBV29-1 and J usage is TRBJ1-2, with 9 nucleotides matching TRBD1. This CDR3 has 14 residues. Germline V CDR1 and CDR2: SQVTM, ANQGSEA. V trimming: 6 bases; J trimming: 6 bases; junction bases outside the gene matches: 11.

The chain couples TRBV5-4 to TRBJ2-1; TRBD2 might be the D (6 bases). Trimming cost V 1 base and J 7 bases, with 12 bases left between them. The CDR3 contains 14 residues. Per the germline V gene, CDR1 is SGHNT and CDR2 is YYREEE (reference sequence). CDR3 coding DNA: TGTGCCAGCAGCTTGCGGGAGTCTCGAAATGAGCAGTTCTTC. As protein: CASSLRESRNEQFF.

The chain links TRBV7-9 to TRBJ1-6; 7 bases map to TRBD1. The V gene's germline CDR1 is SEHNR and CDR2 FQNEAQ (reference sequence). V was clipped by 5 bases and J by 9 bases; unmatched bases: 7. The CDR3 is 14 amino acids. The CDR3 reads CASSQRQGFSPLHF. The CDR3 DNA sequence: TGTGCCAGCAGCCAACGACAGGGATTTTCACCCCTCCACTTT.